The 30 T cell receptor beta chains listed next were all sequenced from one sample in a study of shared clonotypes between healthy human individuals. The table came from immunoSEQ multiplex PCR; TCRdb's copy has only in-frame clones and leaves some out. The sample includes fewer than 200,000 clones, 90% to 95% of them seen just once. Material for sequencing was naive CD4+ T cells sorted from blood. The sample's subset: CD45RA+ positively selected. The receptors come from a woman aged 25 to 39 in good health.

The chain combines TRBV19 with TRBJ1-4, with D unclear. The CDR3 is made up of 15 amino acids. CDR1 and CDR2 from the germline V gene are LNHDA and SQIVND (reference sequence). Trimming took 3 bases from V and 0 from J, leaving 8 bases between them. CDR3 residues: CASSIRPATNEKLFF. In DNA, the CDR3 is TGTGCCAGTAGTATTCGGCCCGCAACTAATGAAAAACTGTTTTTT.

This clone showed up just once. This chain connects TRBV19 to TRBJ1-3; D unclear. This CDR3 has 15 amino acids. Germline V gene sequence: CDR1 LNHDA, CDR2 SQIVND (reference sequence). V was trimmed by 3 bases and J by 7 bases, leaving 16 bases between them. CDR3 loop: CASSIGLPFRNTIYF. CDR3 DNA: TGTGCCAGTAGTATCGGACTCCCGTTTCGGAACACCATATATTTT.

The gene calls are TRBV27 and TRBJ2-1; D ambiguous. With 9 bases removed from V and 0 bases from J, the gap between germline ends came to 9 bases. Germline loops: CDR1 MNHEY, CDR2 SMNVEV (reference sequence). The CDR3 length is 13 residues. CDR3 DNA sequence: TGTGCCAGTGGGCCAGGCTCCTACAATGAGCAGTTCTTC. Protein sequence: CASGPGSYNEQFF.

This sequence joins TRBV5-1 and TRBJ2-4, with 11 bases matching TRBD2. The CDR3 is 16 residues long. Trimming took 4 bases from V and 2 from J; bases not matched to a gene: 5. Germline assignment: CDR1 SGHRS and CDR2 YFSETQ. The CDR3: CASSPLAGGPKNIQYF. The CDR3 DNA reads as TGCGCCAGCAGCCCCTTAGCGGGAGGGCCCAAAAACATTCAGTACTTC.

A single count supports this clone. V gene TRBV29-1 combines with J gene TRBJ2-1; D is possibly TRBD2 (6 bases). CDR1 and CDR2 (germline): SQVTM, ANQGSEA. This CDR3 region has 15 residues. V gave up 1 base and J gave up 3 bases, with 13 bases separating them. This chain's CDR3 is CSVEGSGLDYNEQFF. For the CDR3, the DNA is TGCAGCGTTGAAGGTTCGGGACTTGACTACAATGAGCAGTTCTTC.

This clone showed up just once. The V and J genes are TRBV10-3 and TRBJ2-3; D is possibly TRBD1 (6 bases). Germline V gene lookup returns CDR1 ENHRY and CDR2 SYGVKD. The CDR3 has 16 amino acids. Trimming took off 4 bases at V and 0 bases at J, with 14 bases between the two ends. The CDR3 nucleotides are TGTGCCATCAGTGCCACCGGGACACCTAGCACAGATACGCAGTATTTT. As protein: CAISATGTPSTDTQYF.

V and J are TRBV28 and TRBJ1-1; no clear D gene. Germline loops: CDR1 MDHEN, CDR2 SYDVKM. The CDR3 length is 12 residues. With 8 bases removed from V and 1 base from J, the gap between germline ends came to 8 bases. CDR3 sequence reads: CASGSENTEAFF. Written as DNA, the CDR3 is TGTGCCAGCGGATCGGAGAACACTGAAGCTTTCTTT.

The sample holds one count of this clone. V is TRBV29-1 and J is TRBJ1-1; the D gene is possibly TRBD1 (6 bases). V lost 6 bases and J 0 bases, leaving 11 bases between the germline ends. CDR1 and CDR2 (germline): SQVTM, ANQGSEA. The CDR3 runs 13 residues. Here the CDR3 reads CSVLRGLNTEAFF. The DNA for the CDR3 is TGCAGCGTACTCCGGGGGCTGAACACTGAAGCTTTCTTT. The full variable domain, in which reference TRBV29-1 and TRBJ1-1 provide the parts outside the CDR3, is SAVISQKPSRDICQRGTSLTIQCQVDSQVTMMFWYRQQPGQSLTLIATANQGSEATYESGFVIDKFPISRPNLTFSTLTVSNMSPEDSSIYLCSVLRGLNTEAFFGQGTRLTVV.

The chain joins TRBV25-1 to TRBJ2-3; TRBD2 matches at 10 bases. Germline values: CDR1 MGHDK, CDR2 SYGVNS. The V segment lost 5 bases and the J segment 8 bases; nucleotides outside the gene matches: 4. The CDR3 has 13 residues. In DNA, the CDR3 is TGTGCCAGCAGTAAAGCTAGCGGGAGTACGCAGTATTTT. This codes for CASSKASGSTQYF.

The V and J genes are TRBV4-1 and TRBJ2-7; D perhaps matches TRBD2 (5 bases). From germline, CDR1 is MGHRA and CDR2 YSYEKL. The CDR3 is 15 amino acids. The V and J ends lost 1 base and 0 bases respectively, with 10 bases between them. The CDR3 nucleotides read TGCGCCAGCAGCCAAGTCGAGGGTAGCTCCTACGAGCAGTACTTC. Protein: CASSQVEGSSYEQYF.

The chain couples TRBV7-2 to TRBJ2-5; possible D gene TRBD1, 5 bases. V was cut by 5 bases and J by 1 base, with 11 bases left in between. Germline CDR1 and CDR2: SGHTA and FQGNSA. CDR3 length: 14 amino acids. The DNA for the CDR3 is TGTGCCAGCAGCGAACGACAGACCCAAGAGACCCAGTACTTC. This codes for CASSERQTQETQYF.

The J gene is TRBJ1-2, the V gene TRBV28; 9 bases are shared with TRBD1. Trimming took 3 bases from V and 7 from J; bases not matched to a gene: 3. This CDR3 has 13 amino acids. Germline V gene data show CDR1 as MDHEN and CDR2 as SYDVKM. The CDR3, as DNA: TGTGCCAGCAGTTTGACAGGGGGGTCTGGCTACACCTTC. The encoded protein is CASSLTGGSGYTF.

The CDR3 DNA reads as TGTGCCAGCAGCGCCCGGGTTTTTCGGGTCACCGGGGAGCTGTTTTTT. This gives the protein CASSARVFRVTGELFF. The chain uses TRBV11-2 and TRBJ2-2; D is unclear. Germline CDR1 SGHAT, CDR2 FQNNGV. This CDR3 region has 16 residues. V lost 5 bases and J 4 bases, leaving 17 bases between the germline ends.

This clone occurred once. The V gene is TRBV6-6, the J gene TRBJ2-7; D might be TRBD1 (5 bases). The V end was cut by 6 bases, the J end by 3 bases, with 12 bases between. Germline CDR1 and CDR2: MNHNY and SVGAGI (reference sequence). The CDR3 runs 13 residues. Here the CDR3 reads CASRETDVYEQYF. CDR3 coding DNA: TGTGCCAGCAGGGAGACAGACGTCTACGAGCAGTACTTC.

The chain recombines TRBV2 with TRBJ1-4; tentatively, D is TRBD1 (6 bases). The CDR3 length is 14 residues. CDR1 and CDR2 from the germline V gene are SNHLY and FYNNEI. Trimming removed 3 bases from V and 4 bases from J, with 9 bases in between. CDR3 DNA: TGTGCCAGCAGTGAGGGACAACGTAATGAAAAACTGTTTTTT. This translates into CASSEGQRNEKLFF.

The rearrangement uses TRBV5-1 and TRBJ2-7, with 9 bases lining up with TRBD2. The CDR3 spans 15 residues. V lost 0 bases and J lost 3; bases outside the gene matches: 4. Per the germline V gene, CDR1 is SGHRS and CDR2 is YFSETQ. CDR3 loop: CASSLDSGSFYEQYF. The CDR3 DNA sequence: TGCGCCAGCAGCTTGGATAGCGGGAGTTTCTACGAGCAGTACTTC.

The rearrangement joins TRBV28 to TRBJ1-1, with D unresolved. The CDR3 is 13 residues long. V lost 2 bases to trimming and J lost 4 bases, with 8 bases between them. CDR1 and CDR2 from the germline V gene are MDHEN and SYDVKM. The CDR3 DNA sequence: TGTGCCAGCAGTTTAAGGGAGAGCACTGAAGCTTTCTTT. This sequence encodes CASSLRESTEAFF.

The rearrangement links TRBV9 to TRBJ2-7, with 10 bases fitting TRBD2. CDR1 is SGDLS, CDR2 YYNGEE, per germline. The CDR3 spans 15 residues. Trimming cost V 2 bases and J 2 bases; bases outside gene matches: 4. CDR3 amino acids: CASSVASGSPYEQYF. CDR3 in DNA: TGTGCCAGCAGCGTCGCTAGCGGGAGTCCCTACGAGCAGTACTTC.

The chain has TRBV7-6 and TRBJ2-7; D ambiguous. The germline V and J ends were trimmed by 0 bases and 0 bases, with 3 bases remaining between them. From germline, CDR1 is SGHVS and CDR2 FNYEAQ. CDR3 size: 13 residues. The CDR3: CASSLAHSYEQYF. The CDR3 nucleotides are TGTGCCAGCAGCTTAGCGCACTCCTACGAGCAGTACTTC.

The CDR3 DNA is TGTGCCAGCTCACTGACAGGGAATGCCTACAATGAGCAGTTCTTC. Amino acid sequence: CASSLTGNAYNEQFF. The chain uses TRBV18 and TRBJ2-1, with 7 positions matching TRBD1. With V trimmed by 4 bases and J by 2 bases, 5 bases remained unmatched. Germline V CDR1 and CDR2: KGHSH, LQKENI. The CDR3 has 15 amino acids.

CDR3 in amino acids: CASRTSGRGIEQFF. CDR3 in DNA: TGTGCCAGCAGGACTAGCGGGAGAGGAATTGAGCAGTTCTTC. The rearrangement links TRBV2 to TRBJ2-1, with TRBD2 matching 12 bases. The CDR3 has 14 amino acids. Unmatched junction bases numbered 6, after V lost 6 bases and J lost 9 bases. CDR1 SNHLY and CDR2 FYNNEI come from the germline V gene. Looking up the rest from reference TRBV2 and TRBJ2-1 gives the full variable domain: EPEVTQTPSHQVTQMGQEVILRCVPISNHLYFYWYRQILGQKVEFLVSFYNNEISEKSEIFDDQFSVERPDGSNFTLKIRSTKLEDSAMYFCASRTSGRGIEQFFGPGTRLTVL.

The chain couples TRBV5-8 to TRBJ2-5; no firm D call. The tail of the sequence fits TRBJ2-7 better, so the J call may be wrong. This CDR3 contains 13 residues. Germline V gene data show CDR1 as SGHTS and CDR2 as YDEGEE. DNA for the CDR3: TGTGCCAGCAGCGCTGGGATCACCTACGAGCAGTACTTC. Amino acids: CASSAGITYEQYF.

The chain combines TRBV5-4 with TRBJ2-7; the D gene is possibly TRBD2 (6 bases). V was pared by 4 bases and J by 3 bases, with 11 bases between. Germline-derived CDR1 and CDR2 are SGHNT and YYREEE (reference sequence). The CDR3 length is 13 residues. The CDR3 loop is CASSPGLNYEQYF. The CDR3 nucleotides read TGTGCCAGCAGCCCGGGACTTAACTACGAGCAGTACTTC. The variable domain in full, completed from reference TRBV5-4 and TRBJ2-7, reads ETGVTQSPTHLIKTRGQQVTLRCSSQSGHNTVSWYQQALGQGPQFIFQYYREEENGRGNFPPRFSGLQFPNYSSELNVNALELDDSALYLCASSPGLNYEQYFGPGTRLTVT.

This clone appeared once. This chain joins TRBV29-1 and TRBJ2-7, with 8 bases lining up with TRBD1. V was pared by 6 bases and J by 1 base, with 5 bases of the junction left unmatched. The germline V gene encodes CDR1 SQVTM and CDR2 ANQGSEA. This CDR3 has 13 residues. The CDR3 DNA reads as TGCAGCGTCTCCCGGGACAGGTCCTACGAGCAGTACTTC. Residues: CSVSRDRSYEQYF.

The CDR3 DNA reads as TGTGCCAGCGGGCCCTGGGAAACTAGCGGGAGGGGAGAGACCCAGTACTTC. It codes for CASGPWETSGRGETQYF. The V call is TRBV28, the J call TRBJ2-5; the match to TRBD2 covers 13 bases. From germline, CDR1 is MDHEN and CDR2 SYDVKM. The J segment lost 4 bases and the V segment lost 8 bases, leaving 13 bases of the junction unmatched. The length of the CDR3 is 17 residues.

The chain uses TRBV28 and TRBJ1-5; possible D gene TRBD1, 5 bases. Germline V lookup: CDR1 MDHEN, CDR2 SYDVKM. This CDR3 has 13 residues. The CDR3 nucleotides read TGTGCTGGGGCTGACCTTAGCAATCAGCCCCAGCATTTT. Amino acids: CAGADLSNQPQHF. Combining the CDR3 with reference TRBV28 and TRBJ1-5 gives the whole variable domain DVKVTQSSRYLVKRTGEKVFLECVQDMDHENMFWYRQDPGLGLRLIYFSYDVKMKEKGDIPEGYSVSREKKERFSLILESASTNQTSMYLCAGADLSNQPQHFGDGTRLSIL.

The rearrangement uses TRBV7-9 and TRBJ1-1; no firm D call. The CDR3 spans 15 residues. CDR1 and CDR2 (germline): SEHNR, FQNEAQ (reference sequence). Trimming shortened V by 6 bases and J by 4 bases, and 18 bases separated the two germline ends. CDR3 sequence (DNA): TGTGCCAGCAGTCGACTCTCTTGGGAGAGCACTGAAGCTTTCTTT. It codes for CASSRLSWESTEAFF.

The chain couples TRBV9 to TRBJ2-3; D is possibly TRBD1 or TRBD2 (5 bases each). V was cut by 4 bases and J by 5 bases, with 11 bases left in between. From germline, CDR1 is SGDLS and CDR2 YYNGEE. The CDR3 covers 13 residues. The CDR3 DNA follows: TGTGCCAGCAGCCCGCGAGGGGAAGATACGCAGTATTTT. Protein: CASSPRGEDTQYF.

The V and J genes are TRBV21-1 and TRBJ1-4; TRBD1 reflects the table's D call only, with no check against the DNA. TRBV21-1 is a pseudogene. This CDR3 has 20 residues. DNA of the CDR3: TGTGCCAGCAGCAAACGACGAACTGGCACAGAATCATCAACTAATGAAAAACTGTTTTTT. Translating it yields CASSKRRTGTESSTNEKLFF.

The V call is TRBV29-1, the J call TRBJ2-1; D not certain. The V gene lost 7 bases and the J gene lost 4 bases, with 8 bases spanning the gap. The germline V gene encodes CDR1 SQVTM and CDR2 ANQGSEA. CDR3 size: 11 residues. CDR3 DNA sequence: TGCAGCGCCGAGGCATACAATGAGCAGTTCTTC. Translated: CSAEAYNEQFF.